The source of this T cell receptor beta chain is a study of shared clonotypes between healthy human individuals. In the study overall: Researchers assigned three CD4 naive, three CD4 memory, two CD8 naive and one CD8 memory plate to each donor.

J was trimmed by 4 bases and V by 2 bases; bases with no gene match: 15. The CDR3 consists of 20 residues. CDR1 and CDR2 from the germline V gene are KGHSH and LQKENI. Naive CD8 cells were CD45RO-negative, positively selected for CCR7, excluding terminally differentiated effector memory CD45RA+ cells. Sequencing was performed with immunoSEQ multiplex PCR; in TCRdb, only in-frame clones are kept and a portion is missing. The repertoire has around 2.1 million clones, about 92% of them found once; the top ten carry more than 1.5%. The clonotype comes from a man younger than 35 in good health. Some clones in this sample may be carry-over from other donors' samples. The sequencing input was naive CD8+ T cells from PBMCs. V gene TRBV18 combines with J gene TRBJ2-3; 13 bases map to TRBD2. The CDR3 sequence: CASSPSRQGWTSGSADTQYF. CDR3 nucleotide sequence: TGTGCCAGCTCACCAAGTAGGCAGGGATGGACTAGCGGGAGCGCAGATACGCAGTATTTT.